Sequencing of this TCR beta chain was carried out in a study of identical twins. Study results and caveats: Less excess twin sharing appeared in beta out-of-frame sequences.

MiXCR, run by TCRdb on the 5' RACE reads, gives a single entry per CDR3 protein. The sample consists of 450,000 or so distinct CDR3 sequences, approximately 15% of them appearing once. With respect to this clonotype: Its matching antigen is unknown.

This CDR3 has 13 residues. Germline V gives CDR1 LGHDT, CDR2 YNNKEL (reference sequence). The germline V and J ends were trimmed by 2 bases and 2 bases, with 6 bases remaining between them. This sample was also put to use in a study of yellow fever vaccine responses in identical twins.

Sequenced input: CD4+ T cells sorted from blood. This chain joins TRBV3-1 and TRBJ2-5; D perhaps matches TRBD2 (5 bases). The source is a woman between 18 and 29 years old in good health. CDR3 coding DNA: TGTGCCAGCAGCCAAAGCGGACAAGAGACCCAGTACTTC. Translated: CASSQSGQETQYF.